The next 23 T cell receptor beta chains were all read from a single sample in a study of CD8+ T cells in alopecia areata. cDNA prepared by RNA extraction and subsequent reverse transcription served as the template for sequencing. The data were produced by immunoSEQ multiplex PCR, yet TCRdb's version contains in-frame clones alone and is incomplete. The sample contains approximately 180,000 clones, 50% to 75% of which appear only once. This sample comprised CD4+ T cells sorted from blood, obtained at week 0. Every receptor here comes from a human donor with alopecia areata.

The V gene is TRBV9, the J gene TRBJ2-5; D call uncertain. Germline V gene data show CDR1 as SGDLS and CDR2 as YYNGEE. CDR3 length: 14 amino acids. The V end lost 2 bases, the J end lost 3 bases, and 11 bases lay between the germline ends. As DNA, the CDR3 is TGTGCCAGCAGCGTCGCTTGGAGAGAAGAGACCCAGTACTTC. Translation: CASSVAWREETQYF.

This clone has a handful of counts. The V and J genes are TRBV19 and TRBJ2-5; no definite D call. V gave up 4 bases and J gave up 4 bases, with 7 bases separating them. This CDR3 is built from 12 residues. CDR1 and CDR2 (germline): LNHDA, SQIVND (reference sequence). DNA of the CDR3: TGTGCCAGTAGTAAGGCAGCAGAGACCCAGTACTTC. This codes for CASSKAAETQYF.

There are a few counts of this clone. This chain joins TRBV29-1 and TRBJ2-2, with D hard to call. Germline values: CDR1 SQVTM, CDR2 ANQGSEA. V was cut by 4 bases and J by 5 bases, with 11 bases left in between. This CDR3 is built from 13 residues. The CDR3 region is CSVARDATGELFF. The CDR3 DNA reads TGCAGCGTTGCTAGGGATGCGACCGGGGAGCTGTTTTTT.

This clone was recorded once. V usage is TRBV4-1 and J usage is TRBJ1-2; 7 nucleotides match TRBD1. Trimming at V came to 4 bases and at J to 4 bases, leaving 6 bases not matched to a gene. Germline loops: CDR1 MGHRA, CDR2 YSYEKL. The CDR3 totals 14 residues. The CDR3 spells CASSRPGTAYGYTF. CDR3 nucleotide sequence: TGCGCCAGCAGCCGCCCAGGGACAGCCTATGGCTACACCTTC.

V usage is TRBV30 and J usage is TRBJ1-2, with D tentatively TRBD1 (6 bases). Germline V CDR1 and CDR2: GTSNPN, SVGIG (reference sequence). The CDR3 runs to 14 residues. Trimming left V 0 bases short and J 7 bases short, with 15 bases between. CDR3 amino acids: CAWSVGQRLTGYTF. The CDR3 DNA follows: TGTGCCTGGAGTGTAGGACAGCGGTTAACTGGCTACACCTTC.

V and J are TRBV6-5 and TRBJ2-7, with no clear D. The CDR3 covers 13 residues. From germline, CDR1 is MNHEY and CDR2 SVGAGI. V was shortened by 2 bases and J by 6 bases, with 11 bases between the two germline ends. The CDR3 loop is CASSYNWAGEQYF. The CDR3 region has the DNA TGTGCCAGCAGTTACAATTGGGCTGGCGAGCAGTACTTC.

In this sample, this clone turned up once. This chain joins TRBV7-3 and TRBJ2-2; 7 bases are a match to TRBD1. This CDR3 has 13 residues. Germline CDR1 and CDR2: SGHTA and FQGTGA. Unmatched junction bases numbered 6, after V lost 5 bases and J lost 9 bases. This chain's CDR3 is CASSATGVRELFF. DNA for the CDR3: TGTGCCAGCAGCGCTACAGGGGTCCGGGAGCTGTTTTTT.

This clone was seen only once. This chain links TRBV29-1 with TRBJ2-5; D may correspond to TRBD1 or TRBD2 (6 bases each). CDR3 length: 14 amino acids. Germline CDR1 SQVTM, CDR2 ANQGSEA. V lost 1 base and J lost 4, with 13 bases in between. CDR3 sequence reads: CSVEGPGAAETQYF. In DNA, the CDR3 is TGCAGCGTTGAAGGCCCGGGGGCCGCAGAGACCCAGTACTTC.

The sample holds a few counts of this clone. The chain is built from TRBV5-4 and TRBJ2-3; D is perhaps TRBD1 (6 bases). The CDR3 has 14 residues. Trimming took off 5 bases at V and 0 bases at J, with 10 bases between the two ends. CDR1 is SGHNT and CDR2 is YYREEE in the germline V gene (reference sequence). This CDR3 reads CASSVTGSTDTQYF. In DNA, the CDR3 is TGTGCCAGCAGTGTAACAGGGAGCACAGATACGCAGTATTTT.

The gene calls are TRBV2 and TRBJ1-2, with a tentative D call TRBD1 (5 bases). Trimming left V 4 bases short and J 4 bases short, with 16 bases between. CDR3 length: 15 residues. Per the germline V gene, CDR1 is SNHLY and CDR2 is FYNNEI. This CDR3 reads CASSGSRALSYGYTF. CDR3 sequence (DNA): TGTGCCAGCAGTGGTTCCAGGGCGTTAAGCTATGGCTACACCTTC.

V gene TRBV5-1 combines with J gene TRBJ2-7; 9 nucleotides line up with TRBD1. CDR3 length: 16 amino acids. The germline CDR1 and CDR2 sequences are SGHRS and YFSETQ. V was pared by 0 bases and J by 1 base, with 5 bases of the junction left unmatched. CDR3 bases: TGCGCCAGCAGCTTGGAGTGGACAGGGGTTTCCTACGAGCAGTACTTC. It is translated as CASSLEWTGVSYEQYF.

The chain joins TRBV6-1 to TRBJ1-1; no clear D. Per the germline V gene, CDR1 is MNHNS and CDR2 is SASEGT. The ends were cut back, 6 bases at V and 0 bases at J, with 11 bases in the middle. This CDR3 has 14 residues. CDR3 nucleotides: TGTGCCAGCAGCCTCAGGAACATGAACACTGAAGCTTTCTTT. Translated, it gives CASSLRNMNTEAFF.

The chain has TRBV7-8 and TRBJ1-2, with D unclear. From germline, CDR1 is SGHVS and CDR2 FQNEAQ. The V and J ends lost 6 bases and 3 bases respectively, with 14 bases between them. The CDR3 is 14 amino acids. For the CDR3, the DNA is TGTGCCAGCAGTCCCAGCGGTAGGGACTATGGCTACACCTTC. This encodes CASSPSGRDYGYTF.

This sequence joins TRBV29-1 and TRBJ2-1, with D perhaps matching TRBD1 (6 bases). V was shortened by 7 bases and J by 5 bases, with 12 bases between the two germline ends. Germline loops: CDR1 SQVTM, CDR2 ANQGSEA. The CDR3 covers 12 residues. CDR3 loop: CSAGDKDNEQFF. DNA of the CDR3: TGCAGCGCCGGGGACAAGGACAATGAGCAGTTCTTC.

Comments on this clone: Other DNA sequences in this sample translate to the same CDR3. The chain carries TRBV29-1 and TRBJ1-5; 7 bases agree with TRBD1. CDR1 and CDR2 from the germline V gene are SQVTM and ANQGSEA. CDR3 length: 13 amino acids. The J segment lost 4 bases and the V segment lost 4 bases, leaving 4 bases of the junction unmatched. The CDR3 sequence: CSVGTGNNQPQHF. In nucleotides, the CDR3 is TGCAGCGTTGGGACAGGCAATAATCAGCCCCAGCATTTT.

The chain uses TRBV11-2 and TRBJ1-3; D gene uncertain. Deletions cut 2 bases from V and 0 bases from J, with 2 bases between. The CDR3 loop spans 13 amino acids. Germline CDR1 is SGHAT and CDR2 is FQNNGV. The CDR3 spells CASSLTSGNTIYF. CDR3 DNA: TGTGCCAGCAGCTTAACCTCTGGAAACACCATATATTTT.

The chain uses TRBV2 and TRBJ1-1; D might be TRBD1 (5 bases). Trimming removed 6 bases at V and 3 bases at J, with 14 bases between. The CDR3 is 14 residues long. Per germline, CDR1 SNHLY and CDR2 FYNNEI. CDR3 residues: CASRSGRKDTEAFF. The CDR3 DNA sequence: TGTGCCAGCAGATCAGGGAGGAAGGACACTGAAGCTTTCTTT.

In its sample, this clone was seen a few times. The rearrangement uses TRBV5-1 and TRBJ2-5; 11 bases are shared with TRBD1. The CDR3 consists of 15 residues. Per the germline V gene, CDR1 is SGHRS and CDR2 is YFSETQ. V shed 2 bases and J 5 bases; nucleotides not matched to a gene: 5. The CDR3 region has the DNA TGCGCCAGCAGCTTCGGGACAGGGGGTTGGGAGACCCAGTACTTC. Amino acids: CASSFGTGGWETQYF. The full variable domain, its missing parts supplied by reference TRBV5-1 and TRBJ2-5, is KAGVTQTPRYLIKTRGQQVTLSCSPISGHRSVSWYQQTPGQGLQFLFEYFSETQRNKGNFPGRFSGRQFSNSRSEMNVSTLELGDSALYLCASSFGTGGWETQYFGPGTRLLVL.

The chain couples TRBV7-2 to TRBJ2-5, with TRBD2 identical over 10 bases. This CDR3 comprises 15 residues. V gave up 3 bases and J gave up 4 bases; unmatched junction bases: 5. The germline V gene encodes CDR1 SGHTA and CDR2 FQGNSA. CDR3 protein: CASSFQRGGSETQYF. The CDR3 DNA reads TGTGCCAGCAGCTTCCAGCGGGGGGGCTCAGAGACCCAGTACTTC. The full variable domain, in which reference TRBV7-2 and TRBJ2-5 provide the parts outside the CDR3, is GAGVSQSPSNKVTEKGKDVELRCDPISGHTALYWYRQSLGQGLEFLIYFQGNSAPDKSGLPSDRFSAERTGGSVSTLTIQRTQQEDSAVYLCASSFQRGGSETQYFGPGTRLLVL.

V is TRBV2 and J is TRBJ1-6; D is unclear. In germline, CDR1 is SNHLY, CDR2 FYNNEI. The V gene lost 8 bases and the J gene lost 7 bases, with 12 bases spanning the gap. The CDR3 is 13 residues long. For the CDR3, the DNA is TGTGCCAGCTGCCCTTACGAGAATTCACCCCTCCACTTT. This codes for CASCPYENSPLHF.

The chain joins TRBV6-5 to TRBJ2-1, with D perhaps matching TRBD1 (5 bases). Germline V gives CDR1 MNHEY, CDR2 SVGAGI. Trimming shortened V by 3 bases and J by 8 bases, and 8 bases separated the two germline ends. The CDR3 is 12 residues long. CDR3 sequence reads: CASSYVGHEQFF. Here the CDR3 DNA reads TGTGCCAGCAGTTATGTGGGGCATGAGCAGTTCTTC.

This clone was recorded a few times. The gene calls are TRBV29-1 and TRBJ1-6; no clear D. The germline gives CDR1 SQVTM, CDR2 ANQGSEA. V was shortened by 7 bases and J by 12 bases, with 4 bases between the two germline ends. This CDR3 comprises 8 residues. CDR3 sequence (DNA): TGCAGCGAGGGACCCCTCCACTTT. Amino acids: CSEGPLHF.

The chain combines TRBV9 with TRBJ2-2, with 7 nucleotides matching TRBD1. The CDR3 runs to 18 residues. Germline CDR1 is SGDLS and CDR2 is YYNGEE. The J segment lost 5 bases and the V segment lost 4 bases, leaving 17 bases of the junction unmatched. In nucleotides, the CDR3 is TGTGCCAGCAGCTACCGCTCCCTCGACAGGGCTCGGACCGGGGAGCTGTTTTTT. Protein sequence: CASSYRSLDRARTGELFF.